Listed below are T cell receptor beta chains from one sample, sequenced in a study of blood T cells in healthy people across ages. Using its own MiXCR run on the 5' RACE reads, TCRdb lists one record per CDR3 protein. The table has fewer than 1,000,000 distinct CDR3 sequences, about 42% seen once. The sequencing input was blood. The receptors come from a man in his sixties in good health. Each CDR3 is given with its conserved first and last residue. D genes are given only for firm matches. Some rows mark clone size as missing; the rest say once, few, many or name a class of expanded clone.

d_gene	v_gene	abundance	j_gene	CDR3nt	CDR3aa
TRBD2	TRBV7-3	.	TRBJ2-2	TGTGCCAGCAGCTTAAAGGCTAGCGGGGTCGCGGAGCTGTTTTTT	CASSLKASGVAELFF
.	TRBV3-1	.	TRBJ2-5	TGTGCCAGCAGCCATTCCTACCAAGAGACCCAGTACTTC	CASSHSYQETQYF
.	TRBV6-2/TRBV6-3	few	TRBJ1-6	TGTGCCAGCACCAAGGCAGAGAGCTCCTATAATTCACCCCTCCACTTT	CASTKAESSYNSPLHF
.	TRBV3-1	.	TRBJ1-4	TGTGCCAGCAGCCAAGGCAGAGGGTTTAAGGAAAAACTGTTTTTT	CASSQGRGFKEKLFF
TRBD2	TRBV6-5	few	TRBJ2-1	TGTGCCAGCAGTTACGCTAGCGGCCACAATGAGCAGTTCTTC	CASSYASGHNEQFF
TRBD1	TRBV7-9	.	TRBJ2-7	TGTGCCAGCAGCTACCGGGACAGGGAGTTCTACGAGCAGTACTTC	CASSYRDREFYEQYF
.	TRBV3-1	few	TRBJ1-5	TGTGCCAGCAGCCAAGATTTTCCAGGGAGGAGCAATCAGCCCCAGCATTTT	CASSQDFPGRSNQPQHF
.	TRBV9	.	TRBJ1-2	TGTGCCAGCAGCGTAGATCCCGCTGCCGGAGGCTACACCTTC	CASSVDPAAGGYTF
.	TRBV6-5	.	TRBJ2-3	TGTGCCAGCAGTTACTCGTCCCTCGCAACAGATACGCAGTATTTT	CASSYSSLATDTQYF
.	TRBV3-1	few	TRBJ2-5	TGTGCCAGCAGCCAAGGAGGTGTCCGTAAAGAGACCCAGTACTTC	CASSQGGVRKETQYF
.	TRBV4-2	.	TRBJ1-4	TGTGCCAGCAGCCAGGGAGGGACTAATGAAAAACTGTTTTTT	CASSQGGTNEKLFF
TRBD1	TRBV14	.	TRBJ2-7	TGTGCCAGCAGCCAAGGGGCAGGGGGTCTGTACGAGCAGTACTTC	CASSQGAGGLYEQYF
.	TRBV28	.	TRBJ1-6	TGTGCCAGCAGTTTACCGCGGGGACCCCTCCACTTT	CASSLPRGPLHF
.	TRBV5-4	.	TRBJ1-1	TGTGCCAGCACCTCAGGGACCGTCCTGAACACTGAAGCTTTCTTT	CASTSGTVLNTEAFF
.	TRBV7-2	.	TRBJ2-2	TGTGCCAGCAGCTTAACGGGGAAGGTTAACACCGGGGAGCTGTTTTTT	CASSLTGKVNTGELFF
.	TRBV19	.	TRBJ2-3	TGTGCCAGTAGTATGGCGTCAGGGAGTAGCACAGATACGCAGTATTTT	CASSMASGSSTDTQYF
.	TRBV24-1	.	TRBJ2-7	TGTGCCACCAGTTCTGTTAACTACGAGCAGTACTTC	CATSSVNYEQYF
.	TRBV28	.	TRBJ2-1	TGTGCCAGCAGTTTATGGCCTTCCTCTGACAGTTCGAGCTCCTACAATGAGCAGTTCTTC	CASSLWPSSDSSSSYNEQFF
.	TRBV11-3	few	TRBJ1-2	TGTGCCAGCGCAAAGATAGAACAGGTCGGCGGTGGCTACACCTTC	CASAKIEQVGGGYTF
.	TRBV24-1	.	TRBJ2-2	TGTGCCACCAGTGACGTTAATGGAATGTCCGGGGAGCTGTTTTTT	CATSDVNGMSGELFF
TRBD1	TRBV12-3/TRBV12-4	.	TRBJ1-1	TGTGCCGGACAGGGCACTGGAGCTTTCTTT	CAGQGTGAFF
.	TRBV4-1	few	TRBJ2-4	TGCGCCAGCAGCCGTAGCGGGACAGAGTACGATTGGCAGTACTTC	CASSRSGTEYDWQYF
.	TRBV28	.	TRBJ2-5	TGTGCCAGCGGAAACTGGGGGGAGACCCAGTACTTC	CASGNWGETQYF
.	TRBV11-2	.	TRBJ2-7	TGTGCCAGCGCCGGGACTCCCTCCCACGAGCAGTACTTC	CASAGTPSHEQYF
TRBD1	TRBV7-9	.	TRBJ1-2	TGTGCCAGCAGCTCCAAGGGACAGGGGGGCTCTGGCTACACCTTC	CASSSKGQGGSGYTF
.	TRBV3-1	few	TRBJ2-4	TGTGCCAGCAGCCCACACGGCAAAAACATTCAGTACTTC	CASSPHGKNIQYF
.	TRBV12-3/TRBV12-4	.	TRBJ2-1	TGTGCCAGCAGTTTGTGGCAGACGCACAATGAGCAGTTCTTC	CASSLWQTHNEQFF
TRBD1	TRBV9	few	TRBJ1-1	TGTGCCAGCAGCGCTCTCCGGACAGGGAACACTGAAGCTTTCTTT	CASSALRTGNTEAFF
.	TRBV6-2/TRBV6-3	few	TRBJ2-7	TGTGCCAGCAGTTACACCTCTTTGGCCCAGTACTTC	CASSYTSLAQYF
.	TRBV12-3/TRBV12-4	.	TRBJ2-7	TGTGCCAGCAGTTTACTGGGGACTGGGGGGTCCAACGAGCAGTACTTC	CASSLLGTGGSNEQYF
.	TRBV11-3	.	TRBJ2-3	TGTGCCAGCAGCTTAGGGAGCGGTCCCGGGACAGATACGCAGTATTTT	CASSLGSGPGTDTQYF
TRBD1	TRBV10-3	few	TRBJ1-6	TGTGCCATCAGACATGGACAGGGAAATTCACCCCTCCACTTT	CAIRHGQGNSPLHF
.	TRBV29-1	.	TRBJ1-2	TGCAGCGTTGCTAGTAGGGGGACTAACTATAGCTACACCTTC	CSVASRGTNYSYTF
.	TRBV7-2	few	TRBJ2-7	TGTGCCAGCAGCTTAGGGACCGGGGCACGTAGCTCCTACGAGCAGTACTTC	CASSLGTGARSSYEQYF
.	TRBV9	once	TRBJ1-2	TGTGCCAGCACCCGTTTATTCTCCGCGGACTACCTTAACTATGGCTACACCTTC	CASTRLFSADYLNYGYTF
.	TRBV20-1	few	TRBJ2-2	TGCAGTGCCCCCGACCCGTACACCGGGGAGCTGTTTTTT	CSAPDPYTGELFF
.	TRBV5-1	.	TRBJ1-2	TGCGCCAGCAGCGATCCGACAGAAGCTAACTATGGCTACACCTTC	CASSDPTEANYGYTF
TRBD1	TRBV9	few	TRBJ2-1	TGTGCCAGCAGCTCCTCCCGCCGGGACAGGGCGTCCAATGAGCAGTTCTTC	CASSSSRRDRASNEQFF
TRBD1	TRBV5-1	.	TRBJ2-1	TGCGCCAGCAGCTTGGGGACAGGGGGCGTTTTAGATGAGCAGTTCTTC	CASSLGTGGVLDEQFF
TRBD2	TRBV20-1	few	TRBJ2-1	TGCAGTGCTAGAGATTTCCTAGCGGGGGGAGGTGGCGATGAGCAGTTCTTC	CSARDFLAGGGGDEQFF
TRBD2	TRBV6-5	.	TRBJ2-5	TGTGCCAGCACCCTTAGCGGGTCCCTCGGGGAGACCCAGTACTTC	CASTLSGSLGETQYF
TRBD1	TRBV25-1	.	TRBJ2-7	TGTGCCAGCAGCCCTACCGTGTGGACAGGTGAAGTCTACGAGCAGTACTTC	CASSPTVWTGEVYEQYF
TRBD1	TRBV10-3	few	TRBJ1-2	TGTGCCATAGCCCGACAGGGGGACGGGGACTATGGCTACACCTTC	CAIARQGDGDYGYTF
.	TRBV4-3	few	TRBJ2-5	TGCGCCAGCAGCGTGAACTCAGGGGCAGAGACCCAGTACTTC	CASSVNSGAETQYF
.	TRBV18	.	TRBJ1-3	TGCGCCAGCTCACCCTCCGAGGGGACAACTGGAAACACCATATATTTT	CASSPSEGTTGNTIYF
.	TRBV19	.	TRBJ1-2	TGTGCCAGTAGTATAGAGGGGTCGCGAGGCTACACCTTC	CASSIEGSRGYTF
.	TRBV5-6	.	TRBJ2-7	TGTGCCAGCAGCTTGTTCACAGGACAGTACTACGAGCAGTACTTC	CASSLFTGQYYEQYF
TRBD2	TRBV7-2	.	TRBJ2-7	TGTGCCAACAGCTTAATGCGGGAGTCCTACGAGCAGTACTTC	CANSLMRESYEQYF
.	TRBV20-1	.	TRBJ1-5	TGCAGTGCTAGAGACGAAGGGGGACCCAATCAGCCCCAGCATTTT	CSARDEGGPNQPQHF
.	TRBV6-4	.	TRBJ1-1	TGTGCCAGCAGTGTACCTCCCGGGGGCGACGGCACTGAAGCTTTCTTT	CASSVPPGGDGTEAFF
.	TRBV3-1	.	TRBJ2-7	TGTGCCAGCAGCCAAGATCGCTCCCCCTCAGGGGCTGAGCGGGCCTACGAGCAGTACTTC	CASSQDRSPSGAERAYEQYF
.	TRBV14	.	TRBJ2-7	TGTGCCAGCAGCCACGGGATTGTTTACGAGCAGTACTTC	CASSHGIVYEQYF
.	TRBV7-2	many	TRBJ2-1	TGTGCCAGCAGTAGCAACCCTAGTGGTAATGAGCAGTTCTTC	CASSSNPSGNEQFF